This T cell receptor beta chain emerged from a study of T cells in localized non-small cell lung cancer. The data were produced by immunoSEQ multiplex PCR, yet TCRdb's version contains in-frame clones alone and is incomplete. The data contain 25,000 to 40,000 clones, roughly 78% of them seen just once; the ten biggest clones take up approximately 31%. Sequencing was performed on peripheral blood, taken before any cancer treatment. The sequence was obtained from a male donor older than 55 with stage II squamous cell lung carcinoma.

CDR3 bases: TGTGCCAGCCGACCGGGGGGGAGAACTGAAGCTTTCTTT. As protein: CASRPGGRTEAFF. The chain recombines TRBV28 with TRBJ1-1; TRBD1 might be the D (5 bases). The germline V gene encodes CDR1 MDHEN and CDR2 SYDVKM. CDR3 size: 13 residues. V shed 8 bases and J shed 5 bases, with 15 bases lying between them.